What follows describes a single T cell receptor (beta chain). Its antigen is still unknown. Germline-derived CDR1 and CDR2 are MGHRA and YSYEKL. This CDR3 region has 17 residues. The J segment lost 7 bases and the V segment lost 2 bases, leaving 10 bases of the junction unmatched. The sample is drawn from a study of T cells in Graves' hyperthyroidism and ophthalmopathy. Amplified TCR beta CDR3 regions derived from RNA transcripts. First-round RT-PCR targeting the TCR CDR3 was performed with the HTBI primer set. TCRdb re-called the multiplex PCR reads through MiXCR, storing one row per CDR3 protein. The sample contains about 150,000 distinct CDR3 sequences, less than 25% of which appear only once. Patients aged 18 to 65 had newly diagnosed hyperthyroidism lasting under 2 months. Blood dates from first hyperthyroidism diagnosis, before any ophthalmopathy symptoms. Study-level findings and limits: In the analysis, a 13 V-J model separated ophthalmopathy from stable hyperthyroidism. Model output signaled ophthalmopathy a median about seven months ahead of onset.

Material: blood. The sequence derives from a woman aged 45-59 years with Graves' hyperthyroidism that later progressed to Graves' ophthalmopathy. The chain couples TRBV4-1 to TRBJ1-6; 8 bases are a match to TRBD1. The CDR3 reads CASSQNVLGQGNSPLHF. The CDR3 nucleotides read TGCGCCAGCAGCCAAAACGTCCTAGGACAGGGAAATTCACCCCTCCACTTT.